One T cell receptor beta chain is described in this entry. The antigen is unknown. One entry per CDR3 protein results from TCRdb running MiXCR on the 5' RACE reads. The sample includes fewer than 250,000 distinct CDR3 sequences, 10% to 13% of them seen just once. The data were taken from a study of T-cell memory formation after mild COVID-19. Study observations and caveats: Clones contracting day 15 to 85 were balanced CD4/CD8; later expanders leaned CD4+. Contracting CD4+ clones sat mainly in CM and EM; CD8+ in EMRA. For second-wave clones that peaked at day 37, SARS-CoV-2 specificity went unverified.

This CDR3 spans 12 amino acids. The germline CDR1 and CDR2 sequences are SGHTA and FQGNSA. The V end lost 5 bases, the J end lost 9 bases, and 11 bases lay between the germline ends. The clonotype was recovered from a man younger than 35 who had mild COVID-19 (a few samples of this study predate the infection). Cell type and time point are not known. Sequencing was done on a sample of PBMCs or a T cell subset sorted from them (not recorded which). The V call is TRBV7-2, the J call TRBJ2-1; a weak D match, TRBD1 (5 bases). CDR3 nucleotides: TGTGCCAGCAGCCTCAGGGTCGGTGAGCAGTTCTTC. Protein sequence: CASSLRVGEQFF.